A single sample is the source of the 15 T cell receptor beta chains below, sequenced in a study of glioma-infiltrating T cells after dendritic cell vaccination. Time point reported: after dendritic cell vaccination, including at tumor progression/relapse. Profiled with immunoSEQ multiplex PCR; TCRdb holds only in-frame clones, not every one. The sample lists 70,000 to 95,000 clones; roughly 91% were seen once. Sequences were derived from blood, sampled after dendritic cell vaccination. The receptors here all came from a human donor with glioblastoma.

The chain combines TRBV27 with TRBJ2-1, with 13 bases aligning to TRBD2. Per germline, CDR1 MNHEY and CDR2 SMNVEV (reference sequence). The J segment lost 9 bases and the V segment lost 8 bases, leaving 10 bases of the junction unmatched. There are 15 residues in the CDR3. The CDR3 DNA is TGTGCCAGCTCCGTACTAGCGGGAGGGCCGGGTGAGCAGTTCTTC. Translation gives CASSVLAGGPGEQFF.

In its sample, this clone was seen a few times. This chain links TRBV2 with TRBJ1-1, with D perhaps matching TRBD1 (5 bases). With 5 bases removed from V and 10 bases from J, the gap between germline ends came to 20 bases. The CDR3 sequence is 14 residues long. The germline V gene encodes CDR1 SNHLY and CDR2 FYNNEI. CDR3: CASSPSGTGGRAFF. The CDR3 DNA follows: TGTGCCAGCAGTCCCTCCGGGACCGGGGGGAGAGCTTTCTTT.

The chain combines TRBV11-2 with TRBJ2-3; a weak D match, TRBD2 (6 bases). Trimming pared 4 bases from V and 6 bases from J, leaving 11 bases between. Germline V gene data show CDR1 as SGHAT and CDR2 as FQNNGV. The CDR3 has 13 residues. In nucleotides, the CDR3 is TGTGCCAGCAGCTCGATTCGGGAGGATACGCAGTATTTT. This codes for CASSSIREDTQYF.

A remark on this clone: One junction end does not reproduce the germline sequence, and a read error may be involved. Other nucleotide sequences from this sample produce the same CDR3. The chain uses TRBV5-1 and TRBJ2-1, with TRBD2 identical over 7 bases. The germline V gene has CDR1 SGHRS and CDR2 YFSETQ. The CDR3 runs to 14 residues. CDR3 amino acids: CASSFGGNYNEQFF. For the CDR3, the DNA is TGCGCTAGCAGCTTCGGGGGGAACTACAATGAGCAGTTCTTC.

CDR3: CASSLVGGGNTEAFF. The DNA for the CDR3 is TGTGCCAGCAGCTTGGTAGGAGGGGGCAACACTGAAGCTTTCTTT. V usage is TRBV5-8 and J usage is TRBJ1-1; 7 bases agree with TRBD1. Germline V gene data show CDR1 as SGHTS and CDR2 as YDEGEE. J lost 2 bases, V lost 0 bases, and 4 bases had no gene match. The CDR3 is 15 amino acids.

Only one count was recorded for this clone. V and J are TRBV7-3 and TRBJ2-1; TRBD2 agrees at 12 bases. CDR1 is SGHTA, CDR2 FQGTGA, per germline. The CDR3 runs 18 residues. Unmatched junction bases numbered 8, after V lost 2 bases and J lost 3 bases. CDR3 protein: CASSLQRLAGDNYNEQFF. The CDR3 DNA reads TGTGCCAGCAGCTTACAGAGACTAGCGGGAGATAACTACAATGAGCAGTTCTTC.

The V and J genes are TRBV9 and TRBJ2-2, with 10 bases matching TRBD1. Germline CDR1 is SGDLS and CDR2 is YYNGEE. CDR3 length: 17 residues. The ends lost 5 bases at V and 7 bases at J; junction bases unmatched: 14. The CDR3 coding sequence is TGTGCCAGCAGTAACCAGGGGGACAGGGGACTCCGCGGGGAGCTGTTTTTT. Translation gives CASSNQGDRGLRGELFF.

The chain carries TRBV5-4 and TRBJ1-3; D is possibly TRBD1 (6 bases). The CDR3 is made up of 15 amino acids. Germline CDR1 SGHNT, CDR2 YYREEE (reference sequence). Deletions cut 4 bases from V and 1 base from J, with 12 bases between. Here the CDR3 DNA reads TGTGCCAGCAGCCCACAGGGAAGTTCTGGAAACACCATATATTTT. It codes for CASSPQGSSGNTIYF.

About this clone: Germline and junction disagree at one end, which may indicate a read error. The chain couples TRBV6-6 to TRBJ1-5; no reliable D call. This CDR3 comprises 15 residues. The germline V gene encodes CDR1 MNHNY and CDR2 SVGAGI (reference sequence). The CDR3, as DNA: TGTGCCAGCAGTTACGGGCGGGTTAGCGATCAGCCCCAGCATTTT. This encodes CASSYGRVSDQPQHF.

This clone has a single count. The gene calls are TRBV15 and TRBJ2-7; no firm D call. Trimming cost V 6 bases and J 3 bases, with 12 bases left between them. CDR1 and CDR2 (germline): LNHNV, YYDKDF (reference sequence). There are 13 residues in the CDR3. As DNA, the CDR3 is TGTGCCACCAGGTCGAGCAGGAACTACGAGCAGTACTTC. Protein: CATRSSRNYEQYF.

This chain connects TRBV21-1 to TRBJ2-5; the D call in the table, TRBD1, was not verified against the DNA. TRBV21-1 is assigned pseudogene status. The CDR3 is 10 residues long. CDR3 in DNA: TGTGCCAGCACCCGCAGTGCCCAGTACTTC. It codes for CASTRSAQYF.

The V call is TRBV7-6, the J call TRBJ2-7; 8 bases are a match to TRBD2. CDR1 SGHVS and CDR2 FNYEAQ come from the germline V gene. The junction had 5 bases not matched to a gene; V was cut back by 1 base and J by 0 bases. The CDR3 runs to 16 residues. The CDR3 sequence is CASSLVAGPSSYEQYF. In DNA, the CDR3 is TGTGCCAGCAGCTTAGTAGCGGGACCCAGCTCCTACGAGCAGTACTTC.

This clone was recorded only once. The CDR3 here is CSAREGLTEAFF. The CDR3 DNA follows: TGCAGCGCCCGGGAAGGGCTCACTGAAGCTTTCTTT. The chain couples TRBV29-1 to TRBJ1-1; D is unclear. V was pared by 7 bases and J by 4 bases, with 13 bases between. Germline V lookup: CDR1 SQVTM, CDR2 ANQGSEA. CDR3 length: 12 amino acids.

About this clone: Its ends do not fully match the called genes, so a read error is possible. The chain carries TRBV7-7 and TRBJ2-1, with TRBD1 identical over 7 bases. Germline V gene data show CDR1 as SSHAT and CDR2 as FNYEAQ (reference sequence). The CDR3 runs 16 residues. In DNA, the CDR3 is TGTGCTAGCAGCCCGTGGGACAGCGACGTCTACAATGAGCAGTTCTTC. Its translation is CASSPWDSDVYNEQFF.

The chain is built from TRBV19 and TRBJ1-3, with TRBD1 matching over 8 bases. The CDR3 has 16 residues. V lost 5 bases, J lost 4 bases, and 10 bases stayed unmatched. Germline assignment: CDR1 LNHDA and CDR2 SQIVND (reference sequence). The CDR3 DNA is TGTGCCAGTAGTGACACAGGGGGTTCGGGAGGAAACACCATATATTTT. This encodes CASSDTGGSGGNTIYF. The full variable domain, rest sourced from reference TRBV19 and TRBJ1-3, is DGGITQSPKYLFRKEGQNVTLSCEQNLNHDAMYWYRQDPGQGLRLIYYSQIVNDFQKGDIAEGYSVSREKKESFPLTVTSAQKNPTAFYLCASSDTGGSGGNTIYFGEGSWLTVV.